This T cell receptor beta chain originates from a study of cytomegalovirus exposure and HLA in healthy donors. General observations from the study: Analysis performed later found 16,000 or so TCR beta sequences associated with HLA alleles at 0.05 false discovery rate. Immune exposure information comprised only CMV serostatus. Segments of the TCR beta V type were, in most cases, productive about 87% or about 30% of the time in an earlier analysis. Across donors, most TCRs were seen rarely, yet some public ones were widespread.

Use of 60 Vbeta and 13 Jbeta primers characterized the PCR. Sequencing was performed with immunoSEQ multiplex PCR; in TCRdb, only in-frame clones are kept and a portion is missing. The repertoire consists of roughly 150,000 clones, with roughly 87% occurring once and the leading ten covering roughly 1.6%. A word on this clone: Its target is not known.

CDR3 length: 13 residues. Germline assignment: CDR1 KGHSH and CDR2 LQKENI. V lost 2 bases to trimming and J lost 6 bases; unmatched junction nucleotides: 3. Sequencing was carried out using PBMCs. The TCR originated in a girl aged 10 to 17 in good health and CMV-seropositive. The chain employs TRBV18 and TRBJ2-7; TRBD1 matches 8 bases. The CDR3 loop reads CASSPSDRAEQYF. The CDR3 bases are TGTGCCAGCTCACCATCGGACAGGGCCGAGCAGTACTTC.